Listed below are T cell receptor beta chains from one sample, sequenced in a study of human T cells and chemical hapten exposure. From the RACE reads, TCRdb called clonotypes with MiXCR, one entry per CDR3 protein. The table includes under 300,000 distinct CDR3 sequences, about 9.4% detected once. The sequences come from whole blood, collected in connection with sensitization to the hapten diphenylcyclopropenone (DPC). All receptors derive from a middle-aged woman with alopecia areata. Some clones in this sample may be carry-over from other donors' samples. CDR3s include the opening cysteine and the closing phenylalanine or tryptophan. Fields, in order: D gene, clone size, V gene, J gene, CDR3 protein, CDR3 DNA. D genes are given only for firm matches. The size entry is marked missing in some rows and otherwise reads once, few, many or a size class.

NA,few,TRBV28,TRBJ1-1,CASSSGTVITEAFF,TGTGCCAGCAGTTCGGGGACGGTGATCACTGAAGCTTTCTTT
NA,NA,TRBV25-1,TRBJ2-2,CASFRGRVTGELFF,TGTGCCAGCTTCAGGGGAAGGGTCACCGGGGAGCTGTTTTTT
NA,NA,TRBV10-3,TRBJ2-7,CATRGAYEQYF,TGTGCCACACGAGGGGCCTACGAGCAGTACTTC
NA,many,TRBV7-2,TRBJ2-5,CASSFDLARQETQYF,TGTGCCAGCAGCTTTGATTTAGCGCGACAAGAGACCCAGTACTTC
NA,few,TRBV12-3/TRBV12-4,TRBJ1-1,CASTLWVLNTEAFF,TGTGCCAGCACCCTATGGGTTCTTAACACTGAAGCTTTCTTT
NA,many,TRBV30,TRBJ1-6,CAWSLLDMNSPLHF,TGTGCCTGGAGTCTATTGGACATGAATTCACCCCTCCACTTT
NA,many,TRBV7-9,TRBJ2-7,CASSSWKVYEQYF,TGTGCCAGCAGCTCATGGAAAGTCTACGAGCAGTACTTC
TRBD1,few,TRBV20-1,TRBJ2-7,CSAPTGTGYEQYF,TGCAGTGCTCCCACCGGGACAGGCTACGAGCAGTACTTC
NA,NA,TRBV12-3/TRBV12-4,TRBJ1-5,CASSIPSEGSNQPQHF,TGTGCCAGCAGTATTCCGTCAGAAGGGAGCAATCAGCCCCAGCATTTT
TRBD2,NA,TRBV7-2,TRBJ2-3,CASSLIAGDTQYF,TGTGCCAGCAGCTTGATAGCGGGAGATACGCAGTATTTT
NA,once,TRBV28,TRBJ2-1,CASSQTNTPISFF,TGTGCCAGCAGCCAGACTAACACACCTATTTCGTTCTTC
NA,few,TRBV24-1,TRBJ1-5,CATLGGARMNQPQHF,TGTGCCACCCTTGGGGGGGCCAGGATGAATCAGCCCCAGCATTTT
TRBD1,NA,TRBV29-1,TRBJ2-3,CSVDTPGQGKTPDTQYF,TGCAGCGTTGACACTCCAGGACAGGGGAAAACCCCAGATACGCAGTATTTT
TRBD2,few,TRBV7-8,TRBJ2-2,CASSFASGRRTGELFF,TGTGCCAGCAGCTTTGCCAGCGGGAGGCGCACCGGGGAGCTGTTTTTT
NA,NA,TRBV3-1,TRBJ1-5,CASSQRMGDQPQHF,TGTGCCAGCAGCCAAAGGATGGGGGATCAGCCCCAGCATTTT
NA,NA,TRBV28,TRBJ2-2,CASSPHEGGELFF,TGTGCCAGCAGTCCCCATGAGGGCGGGGAGCTGTTTTTT
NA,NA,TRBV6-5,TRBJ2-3,CASSYQQGDTQYF,TGTGCCAGCAGTTACCAACAGGGTGATACGCAGTATTTT
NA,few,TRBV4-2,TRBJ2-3,CASSQVAADTQYF,TGTGCCAGCAGCCAAGTCGCGGCAGATACGCAGTATTTT
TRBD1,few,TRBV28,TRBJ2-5,CASSSYPGQVQETQYF,TGTGCCAGCAGCTCCTATCCGGGACAGGTCCAAGAGACCCAGTACTTC
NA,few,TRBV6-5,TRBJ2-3,CASSYVTASTDTQYF,TGTGCCAGCAGTTACGTAACAGCAAGCACAGATACGCAGTATTTT
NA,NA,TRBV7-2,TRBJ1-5,CASSLVEGGNQPQHF,TGTGCCAGCAGCTTAGTAGAGGGAGGCAATCAGCCCCAGCATTTT
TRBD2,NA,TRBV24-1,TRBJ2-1,CATSESGLAVGDEQFF,TGTGCCACCAGTGAGTCGGGACTAGCGGTGGGGGATGAGCAGTTCTTC
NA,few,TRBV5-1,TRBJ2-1,CASRIGTSYNEQFF,TGCGCCAGCAGAATCGGGACATCCTACAATGAGCAGTTCTTC
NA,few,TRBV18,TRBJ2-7,CASSPDGGGGQYF,TGTGCCAGCTCTCCCGACGGTGGAGGCGGGCAGTACTTC
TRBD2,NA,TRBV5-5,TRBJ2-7,CASSSGTGRTYEQYF,TGTGCCAGCAGCAGCGGGACGGGGCGGACCTACGAGCAGTACTTC
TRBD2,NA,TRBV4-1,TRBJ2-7,CASSRGLAGMYEQYF,TGCGCCAGCAGTAGGGGACTAGCGGGAATGTACGAGCAGTACTTC
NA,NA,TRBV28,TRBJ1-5,CASSKNNQPQHF,TGTGCCAGCAGCAAGAACAATCAGCCCCAGCATTTT